Each of the 13 T cell receptor beta chains below was sequenced from the same sample in a study of cytomegalovirus exposure and HLA in healthy donors. PCR involved 60 Vbeta and 13 Jbeta primers. Here immunoSEQ multiplex PCR was the method, and the copy in TCRdb shows in-frame clones only, minus some. This sample yields about 110,000 clones, of which 71% are seen a single time; 2.8% belongs to the top ten. The specimen sequenced was PBMCs. The receptor source for this set is a female donor in good health and CMV-seronegative.

The chain is built from TRBV19 and TRBJ1-2, with 8 bases aligning to TRBD1. V lost 1 base and J lost 4; bases outside the gene matches: 8. Germline CDR1 and CDR2: LNHDA and SQIVND (reference sequence). The length of the CDR3 is 16 residues. The CDR3 reads CASSIVGQGTFYGYTF. In DNA, the CDR3 is TGTGCCAGTAGTATAGTCGGACAGGGAACTTTCTATGGCTACACCTTC.

V usage is TRBV7-6 and J usage is TRBJ2-5, with 7 bases identical to TRBD2. Per the germline V gene, CDR1 is SGHVS and CDR2 is FNYEAQ. The V and J ends lost 5 bases and 1 base, in that order; junction bases with no gene match: 13. The length of the CDR3 is 17 residues. This CDR3 reads CASSPPGSGTFQETQYF. CDR3 bases: TGTGCCAGCAGCCCCCCAGGCAGCGGGACCTTCCAAGAGACCCAGTACTTC.

This clone was seen once. The V gene is TRBV9, the J gene TRBJ2-5, with D possibly matching TRBD2 (5 bases). This CDR3 has 14 amino acids. The V end was cut by 0 bases, the J end by 5 bases, with 11 bases between. Germline-derived CDR1 and CDR2 are SGDLS and YYNGEE. CDR3 sequence (DNA): TGTGCCAGCAGCGTAGATGTGGGAGCGGAGACCCAGTACTTC. Translating it yields CASSVDVGAETQYF.

The rearrangement links TRBV30 to TRBJ1-2; TRBD1 matches 10 bases. The germline gives CDR1 GTSNPN, CDR2 SVGIG (reference sequence). V lost 8 bases to trimming and J lost 6 bases; unmatched junction nucleotides: 15. The length of the CDR3 is 15 residues. The CDR3 loop is CAGGGTGVLIHGYTF. The CDR3 DNA sequence: TGTGCCGGGGGGGGGACAGGGGTATTAATACATGGCTACACCTTC.

Here the CDR3 DNA reads TGTGCCAGCAGCCGAGGGTTCAATCAGCCCCAGCATTTT. This codes for CASSRGFNQPQHF. The chain recombines TRBV7-2 with TRBJ1-5; D uncertain. Trimming pared 5 bases from V and 3 bases from J, leaving 8 bases between. CDR3 length: 13 residues. Germline values: CDR1 SGHTA, CDR2 FQGNSA.

J is TRBJ2-2 and V is TRBV7-8; 9 bases match TRBD2. The CDR3 is 16 amino acids. Germline V gene data show CDR1 as SGHVS and CDR2 as FQNEAQ. Losses at the gene ends were 2 bases for V and 4 bases for J; bases not matched to a gene: 5. This CDR3 reads CASSLIGGRGTGELFF. The CDR3 region has the DNA TGTGCCAGCAGCTTAATTGGCGGGAGGGGCACCGGGGAGCTGTTTTTT.

The chain links TRBV15 to TRBJ2-1; 10 nucleotides match TRBD1. J lost 8 bases, V lost 0 bases, and 4 bases had no gene match. Germline assignment: CDR1 LNHNV and CDR2 YYDKDF (reference sequence). There are 15 residues in the CDR3. The chain's CDR3 is CATSREDRGTYEQFF. CDR3 coding DNA: TGTGCCACCAGCAGAGAGGACAGGGGGACGTATGAGCAGTTCTTC.

The J gene is TRBJ2-7, the V gene TRBV6-1; 9 bases are shared with TRBD2. CDR1 and CDR2 from the germline V gene are MNHNS and SASEGT. The CDR3 is made up of 15 amino acids. With V trimmed by 3 bases and J by 2 bases, 5 bases remained unmatched. The CDR3 sequence: CASSEGAGGTYEQYF. CDR3 sequence (DNA): TGTGCCAGCAGTGAGGGAGCGGGAGGCACCTACGAGCAGTACTTC.

This rearrangement joins TRBV16 to TRBJ1-1; 10 bases fit TRBD1. Losses at the gene ends were 2 bases for V and 3 bases for J; bases not matched to a gene: 6. Germline assignment: CDR1 KGHSY and CDR2 FQNENV. The CDR3 totals 16 residues. Written as DNA, the CDR3 is TGTGCCAGCAGCCAAGGGACAGGGGCAGATCACACTGAAGCTTTCTTT. Residues: CASSQGTGADHTEAFF.

V gene TRBV9 combines with J gene TRBJ1-4; a weak D match, TRBD1 (6 bases). Germline V gene lookup returns CDR1 SGDLS and CDR2 YYNGEE. The CDR3 consists of 15 residues. V was trimmed by 4 bases and J by 7 bases, leaving 17 bases between them. The CDR3 nucleotides read TGTGCCAGCAGCCCTGACTTGGGGGCGGGTGAAAAACTGTTTTTT. Protein sequence: CASSPDLGAGEKLFF.

This chain links TRBV10-1 with TRBJ2-3; possible D gene TRBD1, 6 bases. V was pared by 7 bases and J by 0 bases, with 11 bases between. Germline CDR1 is WNHNN and CDR2 is SYGVQD (reference sequence). This CDR3 spans 14 amino acids. CDR3 amino acids: CASTAGESTDTQYF. CDR3 nucleotides: TGCGCCAGCACAGCAGGGGAAAGCACAGATACGCAGTATTTT.

The rearrangement uses TRBV30 and TRBJ1-2, with 8 bases identical to TRBD1. The V and J ends lost 5 bases and 4 bases, in that order; junction bases with no gene match: 6. Germline V gives CDR1 GTSNPN, CDR2 SVGIG (reference sequence). The CDR3 has 13 amino acids. The CDR3: CAWATGDIYGYTF. CDR3 sequence (DNA): TGTGCCTGGGCGACAGGGGATATCTATGGCTACACCTTC. Complete variable domain (other parts from reference TRBV30 and TRBJ1-2): SQTIHQWPATLVQPVGSPLSLECTVEGTSNPNLYWYRQAAGRGLQLLFYSVGIGQISSEVPQNLSASRPQDRQFILSSKKLLLSDSGFYLCAWATGDIYGYTFGSGTRLTVV.

This clone was detected only a few times. The chain joins TRBV2 to TRBJ2-2; TRBD2 might be the D (5 bases). CDR3 length: 15 residues. Germline V gene lookup returns CDR1 SNHLY and CDR2 FYNNEI. Deletions cut 7 bases from V and 0 bases from J, with 12 bases between. CDR3 amino acids: CASTSQTTNTGELFF. CDR3 in DNA: TGTGCCAGCACCTCCCAGACTACGAACACCGGGGAGCTGTTTTTT.